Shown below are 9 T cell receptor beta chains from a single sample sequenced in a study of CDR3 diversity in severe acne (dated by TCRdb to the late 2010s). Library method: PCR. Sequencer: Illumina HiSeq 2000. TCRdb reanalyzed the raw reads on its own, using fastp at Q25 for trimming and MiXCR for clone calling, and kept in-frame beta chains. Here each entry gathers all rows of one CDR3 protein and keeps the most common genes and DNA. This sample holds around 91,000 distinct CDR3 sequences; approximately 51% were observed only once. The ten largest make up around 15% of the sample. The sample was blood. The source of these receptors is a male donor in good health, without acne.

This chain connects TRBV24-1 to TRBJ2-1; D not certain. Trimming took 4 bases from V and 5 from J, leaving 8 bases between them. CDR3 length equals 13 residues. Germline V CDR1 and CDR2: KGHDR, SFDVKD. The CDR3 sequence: CATSDRRHNEQFF. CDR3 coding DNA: TGTGCCACCAGTGACCGTCGTCACAATGAGCAGTTCTTC.

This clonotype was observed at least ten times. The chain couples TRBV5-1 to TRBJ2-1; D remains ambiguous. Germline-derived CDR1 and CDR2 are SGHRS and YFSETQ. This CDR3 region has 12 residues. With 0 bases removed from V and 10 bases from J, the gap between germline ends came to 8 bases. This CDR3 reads CASSLGLTEQFF. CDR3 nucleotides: TGCGCCAGCAGCTTGGGCTTGACGGAGCAGTTCTTC.

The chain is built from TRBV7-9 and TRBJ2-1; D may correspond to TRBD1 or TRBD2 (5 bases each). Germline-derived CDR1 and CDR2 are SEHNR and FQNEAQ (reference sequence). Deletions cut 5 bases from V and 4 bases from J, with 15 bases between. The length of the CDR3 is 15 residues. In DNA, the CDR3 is TGTGCCAGCAGCCAGGGCGGCCGGGGATACAATGAGCAGTTCTTC. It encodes CASSQGGRGYNEQFF.

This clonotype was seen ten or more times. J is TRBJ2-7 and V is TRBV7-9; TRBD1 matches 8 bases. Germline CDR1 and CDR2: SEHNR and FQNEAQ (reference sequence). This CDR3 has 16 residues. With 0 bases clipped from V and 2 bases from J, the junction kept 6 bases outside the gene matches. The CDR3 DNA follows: TGTGCCAGCAGCTTAGCGAGTGGACAGGGTACCTACGAGCAGTACTTC. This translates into CASSLASGQGTYEQYF.

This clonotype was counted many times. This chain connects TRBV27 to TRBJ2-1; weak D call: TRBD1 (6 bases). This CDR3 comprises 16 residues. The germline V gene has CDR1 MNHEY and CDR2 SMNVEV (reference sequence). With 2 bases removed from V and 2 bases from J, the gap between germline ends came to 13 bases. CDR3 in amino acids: CASSLGGRGTYNEQFF. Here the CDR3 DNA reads TGTGCCAGCAGTTTAGGGGGCAGGGGAACCTACAATGAGCAGTTCTTC.

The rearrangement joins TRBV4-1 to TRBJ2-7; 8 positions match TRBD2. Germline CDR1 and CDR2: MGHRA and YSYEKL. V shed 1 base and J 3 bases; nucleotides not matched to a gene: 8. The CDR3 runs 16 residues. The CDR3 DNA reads TGCGCCAGCAGCCAAGTGGAGGAGACTAGCGTCTACGAGCAGTACTTC. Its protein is CASSQVEETSVYEQYF.

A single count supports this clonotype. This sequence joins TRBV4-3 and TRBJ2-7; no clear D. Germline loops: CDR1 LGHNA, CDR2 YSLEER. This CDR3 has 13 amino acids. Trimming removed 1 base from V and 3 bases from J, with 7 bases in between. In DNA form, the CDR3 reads TGCGCCAGCAGCCAAGGTGGTCACTACGAGCAGTACTTC. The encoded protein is CASSQGGHYEQYF.

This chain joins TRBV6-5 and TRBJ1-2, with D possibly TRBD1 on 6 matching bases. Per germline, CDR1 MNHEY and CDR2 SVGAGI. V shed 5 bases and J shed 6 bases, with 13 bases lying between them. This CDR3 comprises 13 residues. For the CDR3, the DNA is TGTGCCAGCAGTCGGGACATACTACATGGCTACACCTTC. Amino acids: CASSRDILHGYTF.

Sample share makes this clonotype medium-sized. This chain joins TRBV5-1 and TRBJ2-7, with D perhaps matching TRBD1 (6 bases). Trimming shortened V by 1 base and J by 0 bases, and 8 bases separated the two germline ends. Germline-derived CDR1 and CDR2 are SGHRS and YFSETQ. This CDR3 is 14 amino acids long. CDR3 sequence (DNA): TGCGCCAGCAGCTTGACAGGGACCTCCTACGAGCAGTACTTC. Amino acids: CASSLTGTSYEQYF. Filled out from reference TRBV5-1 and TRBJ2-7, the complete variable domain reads KAGVTQTPRYLIKTRGQQVTLSCSPISGHRSVSWYQQTPGQGLQFLFEYFSETQRNKGNFPGRFSGRQFSNSRSEMNVSTLELGDSALYLCASSLTGTSYEQYFGPGTRLTVT.